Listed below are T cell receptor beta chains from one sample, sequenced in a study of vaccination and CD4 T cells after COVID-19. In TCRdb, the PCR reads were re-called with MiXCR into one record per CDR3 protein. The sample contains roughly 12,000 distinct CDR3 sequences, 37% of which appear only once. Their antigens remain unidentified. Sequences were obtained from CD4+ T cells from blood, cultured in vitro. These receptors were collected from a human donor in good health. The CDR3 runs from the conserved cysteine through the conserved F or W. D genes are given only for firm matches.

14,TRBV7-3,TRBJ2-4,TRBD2,CASSSSGRANIQYF
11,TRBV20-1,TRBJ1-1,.,CSAPWGAEAFF
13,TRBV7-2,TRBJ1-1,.,CASSYQSNTEAFF
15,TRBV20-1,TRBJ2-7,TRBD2,CSAETSGRFDYEQYF
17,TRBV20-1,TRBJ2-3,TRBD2,CSARIMGASGSTDTQYF
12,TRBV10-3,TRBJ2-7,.,CAISDGSYEQYF
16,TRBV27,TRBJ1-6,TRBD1,CASSQGQGAGKSPLHF
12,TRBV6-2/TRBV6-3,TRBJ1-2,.,CASSYGWDGYTF
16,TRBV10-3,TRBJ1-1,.,CAISDHRGGMNTEAFF
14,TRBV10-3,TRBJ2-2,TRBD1,CAITDRGKTGELFF
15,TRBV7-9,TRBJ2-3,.,CASSWGPGSTDTQYF
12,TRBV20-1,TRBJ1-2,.,CSARRGLDGYTF
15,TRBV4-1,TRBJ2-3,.,CASSLDRTGADTQYF
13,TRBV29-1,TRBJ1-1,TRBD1,CSAEGGLNTEAFF
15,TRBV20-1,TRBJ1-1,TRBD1,CSATMGTARNTEAFF